This T cell receptor beta chain was recorded in a study of cytomegalovirus exposure and HLA in healthy donors (dated by TCRdb to about 2017). Study-wide context: According to a later analysis, the approximately 120 validation repertoires were produced on the same platform as the roughly 700 repertoires of the first cohort. The aim of the study was to test whether cataloging public T cell receptors could identify signatures of past pathogen exposure. Besides the first cohort of 666 subjects, a separate validation cohort made up of around 120 different subjects was used. To predict cytomegalovirus infection status, the study brought together high-throughput TCR immunosequencing, statistical association of individual TCRs with disease status, and machine learning. Overall results and qualifications from the work: All 120 or so repertoires were used to score co-occurrence in the validation cohort in a later analysis, because that analysis had no HLA typing for the cohort. A few of the identified cytomegalovirus-associated TCR beta chains were confirmed in vitro to be specific for cytomegalovirus antigens. Cytomegalovirus status was reported to be diagnosed by the classifier with high specificity and sensitivity in both the original and validation cohorts. The authors suggested that the approach could potentially be generalized to other disease states and immunological phenotypes. The study gave a list of around 170 TCR beta chains associated with cytomegalovirus. Subsequent analysis determined that TCRs grouped into clusters in the first cohort also showed a tendency toward co-occurrence across the 120 validation repertoires, and roughly 95% of cluster scores exceeded 0. Across donors, most TCR sequences were observed very rarely, whereas some public TCRs were present in many individuals.

A remark on this clone: Its recognized antigen is unknown. Base qualities are missing; no much larger clone stands one base away.

The method behind the library was the immunoSEQ multiplex PCR assay. The study's own analysis went as follows. A statistical classification framework was built for diagnosing cytomegalovirus status from the catalog of TCR beta chain sequences. The clones in this table, taken by TCRdb from immuneACCESS, are in-frame only. Not every clone is retained; where verified, under half of the shortfall comes from an unresolved V gene, and the cause of the rest is unknown. The DNA was the basis for D and trimming; V, J and clone size are from that table. This sample gives more than 45,000 clones in total; nearly 90% of them show up just once. The ten most abundant clones make up about 15% of the sample. The CDR3, cysteine through phenylalanine, is 14 amino acids long. Solely the CDR3 DNA is kept, with 42 bases framed from the first base. Unmatched junction bases come to 4, with V trimmed by 7 bases and J by 1 base. Looking up the germline V gene yields CDR1 MNHNS and CDR2 SASEGT.

The donors were included in the validation cohort of roughly 130 subjects, a group kept apart from the approximately 670-subject first cohort. The sequence links TRBV6-1 to TRBJ2-7; 10 bases in the middle match TRBD2. The sequenced sample was PBMCs. This clonotype was obtained from a woman aged 18 to 35 in good health and CMV-seronegative. The bases read TGTGCCAGCACGATTAGCGGGAGGTCCTACGAGCAGTACTTC. It encodes CASTISGRSYEQYF.